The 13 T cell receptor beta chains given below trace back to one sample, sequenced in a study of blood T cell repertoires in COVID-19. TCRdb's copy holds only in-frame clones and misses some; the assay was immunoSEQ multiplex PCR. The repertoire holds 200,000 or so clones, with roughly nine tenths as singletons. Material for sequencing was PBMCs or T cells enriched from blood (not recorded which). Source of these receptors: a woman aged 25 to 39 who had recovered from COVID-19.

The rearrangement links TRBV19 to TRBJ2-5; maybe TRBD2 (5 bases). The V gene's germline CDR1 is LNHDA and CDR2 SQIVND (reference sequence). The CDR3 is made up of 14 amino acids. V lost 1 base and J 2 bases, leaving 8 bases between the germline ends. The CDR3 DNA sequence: TGTGCCAGTAGTATAGGCGGCGGGCAAGAGACCCAGTACTTC. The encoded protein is CASSIGGGQETQYF.

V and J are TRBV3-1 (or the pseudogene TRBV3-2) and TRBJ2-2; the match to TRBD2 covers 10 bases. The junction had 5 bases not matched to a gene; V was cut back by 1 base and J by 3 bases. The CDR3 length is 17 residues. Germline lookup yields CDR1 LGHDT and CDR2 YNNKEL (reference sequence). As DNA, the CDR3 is TGTGCCAGCAGCCAAGTTAGCGGGGGGATTCACACCGGGGAGCTGTTTTTT. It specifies CASSQVSGGIHTGELFF.

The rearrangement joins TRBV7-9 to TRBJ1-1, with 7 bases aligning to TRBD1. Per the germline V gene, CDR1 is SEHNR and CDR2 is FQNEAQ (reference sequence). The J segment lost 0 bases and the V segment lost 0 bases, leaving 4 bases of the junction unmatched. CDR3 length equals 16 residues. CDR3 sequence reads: CASSLAGQIMNTEAFF. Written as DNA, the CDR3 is TGTGCCAGCAGCTTAGCGGGACAGATAATGAACACTGAAGCTTTCTTT.

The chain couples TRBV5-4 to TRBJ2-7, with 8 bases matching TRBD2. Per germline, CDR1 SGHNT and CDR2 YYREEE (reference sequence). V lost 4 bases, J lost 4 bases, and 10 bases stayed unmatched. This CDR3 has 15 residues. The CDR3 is CASSLPAGGKYEQYF. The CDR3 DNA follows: TGTGCCAGCAGCCTCCCCGCGGGGGGTAAATACGAGCAGTACTTC.

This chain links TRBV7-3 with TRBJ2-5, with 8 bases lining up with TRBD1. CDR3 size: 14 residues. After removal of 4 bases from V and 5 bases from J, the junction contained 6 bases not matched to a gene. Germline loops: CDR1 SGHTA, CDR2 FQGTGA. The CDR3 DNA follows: TGTGCCAGCAGCTCGGGACAGGTCTCTGAGACCCAGTACTTC. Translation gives CASSSGQVSETQYF.

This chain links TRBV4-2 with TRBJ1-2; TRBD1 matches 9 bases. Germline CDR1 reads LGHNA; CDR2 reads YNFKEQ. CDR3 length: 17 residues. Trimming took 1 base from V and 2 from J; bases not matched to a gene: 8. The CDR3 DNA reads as TGTGCCAGCAGCCAAGGGGGCTGGGACAGGGAAAACTATGGCTACACCTTC. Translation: CASSQGGWDRENYGYTF.

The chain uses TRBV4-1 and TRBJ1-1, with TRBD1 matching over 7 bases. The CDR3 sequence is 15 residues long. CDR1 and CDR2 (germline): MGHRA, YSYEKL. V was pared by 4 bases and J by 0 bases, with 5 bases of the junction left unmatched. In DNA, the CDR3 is TGCGCCAGCAGCCCGGGACAGCACATGAACACTGAAGCTTTCTTT. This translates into CASSPGQHMNTEAFF.

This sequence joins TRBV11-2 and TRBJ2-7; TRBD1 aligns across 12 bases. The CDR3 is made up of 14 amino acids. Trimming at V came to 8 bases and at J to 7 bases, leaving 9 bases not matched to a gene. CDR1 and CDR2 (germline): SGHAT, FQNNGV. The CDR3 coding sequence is TGTGCCAGCTCCCCGGGACAGGGGGCGGAGGAGCAGTACTTC. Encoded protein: CASSPGQGAEEQYF.

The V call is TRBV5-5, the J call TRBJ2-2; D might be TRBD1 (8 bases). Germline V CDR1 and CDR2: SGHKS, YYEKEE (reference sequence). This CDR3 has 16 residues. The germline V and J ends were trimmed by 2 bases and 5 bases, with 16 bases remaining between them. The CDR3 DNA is TGTGCCAGCAGCTTACTAGGACAGGGAGGGACCGGGGAGCTGTTTTTT. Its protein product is CASSLLGQGGTGELFF. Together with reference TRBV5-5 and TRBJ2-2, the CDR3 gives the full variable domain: DAGVTQSPTHLIKTRGQQVTLRCSPISGHKSVSWYQQVLGQGPQFIFQYYEKEERGRGNFPDRFSARQFPNYSSELNVNALLLGDSALYLCASSLLGQGGTGELFFGEGSRLTVL.

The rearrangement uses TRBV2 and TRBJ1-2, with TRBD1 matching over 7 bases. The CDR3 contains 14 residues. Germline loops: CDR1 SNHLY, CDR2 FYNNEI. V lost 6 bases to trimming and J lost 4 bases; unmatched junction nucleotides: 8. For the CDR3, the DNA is TGTGCCAGCAGGAGGGACAGTCCCTCCTATGGCTACACCTTC. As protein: CASRRDSPSYGYTF.

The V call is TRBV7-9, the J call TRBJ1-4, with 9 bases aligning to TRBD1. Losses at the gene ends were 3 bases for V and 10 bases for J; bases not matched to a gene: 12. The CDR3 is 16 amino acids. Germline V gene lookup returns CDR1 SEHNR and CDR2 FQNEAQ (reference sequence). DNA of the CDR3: TGTGCCAGCAGCTTCGTAGGGGGACAGGGTAGCGGAAAACTGTTTTTT. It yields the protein CASSFVGGQGSGKLFF.

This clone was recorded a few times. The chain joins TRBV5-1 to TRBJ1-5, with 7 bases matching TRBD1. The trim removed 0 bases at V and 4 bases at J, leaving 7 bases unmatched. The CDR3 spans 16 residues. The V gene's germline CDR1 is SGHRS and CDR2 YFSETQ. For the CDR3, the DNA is TGCGCCAGCAGCTTGGTGTTGGGACAGCTAAATCAGCCCCAGCATTTT. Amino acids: CASSLVLGQLNQPQHF.

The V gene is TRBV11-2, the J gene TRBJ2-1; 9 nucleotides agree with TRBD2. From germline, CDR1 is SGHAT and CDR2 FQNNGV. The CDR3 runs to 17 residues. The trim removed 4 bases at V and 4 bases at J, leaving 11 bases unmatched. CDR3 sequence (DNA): TGTGCCAGCAGCTCCCTGGGGGGGGGACTAGCTTACAATGAGCAGTTCTTC. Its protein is CASSSLGGGLAYNEQFF. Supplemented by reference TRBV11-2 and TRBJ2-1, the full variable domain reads EAGVAQSPRYKIIEKRQSVAFWCNPISGHATLYWYQQILGQGPKLLIQFQNNGVVDDSQLPKDRFSAERLKGVDSTLKIQPAKLEDSAVYLCASSSLGGGLAYNEQFFGPGTRLTVL.